Described below is a single T cell receptor (beta chain) sequence and its context. This CDR3 has 14 residues. The germline gives CDR1 MNHEY, CDR2 SVGEGT. V lost 5 bases and J lost 7; bases outside the gene matches: 8. In the authors' methods: Quantification of nucleated cells was approximated via reference gene primer amplification. Generated by immunoSEQ multiplex PCR, the TCRdb table keeps only in-frame clones and is missing some. That table is the source of V, J and clone size, and D and trimming were worked out from the DNA. This sample has about 120,000 clones, with approximately 85% found just once. These data come from a study of blood T cell repertoires in COVID-19. Overall study: Acute and convalescent COVID-19 specimens originated in the United States, Italy and Spain. T cells, B-cell-depleted T cells, or PBMCs supplied cDNA or gDNA.

The sample comprised peripheral blood. This receptor was taken from a man at least 80 years old with acute or convalescent COVID-19. The chain links TRBV6-2 or TRBV6-3 to TRBJ1-5; 7 bases agree with TRBD1. DNA of the CDR3: TGTGCCAGCAGTCTCCAGGGGGTCAGGCAGCCCCAGCATTTT. Its protein product is CASSLQGVRQPQHF.